Listed below are T cell receptor beta chains from one sample, sequenced in a study of hypomethylating agent response in myelodysplastic syndrome. TCRdb's table, derived via immunoSEQ multiplex PCR, lists solely in-frame clones and lacks some. This table has around 3,000 clones, roughly 84% appearing once. The sequencing here drew on bone marrow, taken before or after starting hypomethylating agent treatment for myelodysplastic syndrome (not recorded which). These receptors were taken from a human donor with myelodysplastic syndrome. The CDR3 runs from the conserved cysteine through the conserved F or W. A D gene is named only where the DNA matches it firmly. The size entry is marked missing in some rows and otherwise reads once, few, many or a size class.

cdr3_nt,cdr3_aa,d_call,v_call,clone_size,j_call
TGCGCCAGCAGCCAAGAGTTCGGCTTTTCCGGGGAGCTGTTTTTT,CASSQEFGFSGELFF,.,TRBV4-3,.,TRBJ2-2
TGCAGCGTCGATTCACGGGAGACCCAGTACTTC,CSVDSRETQYF,.,TRBV29-1,.,TRBJ2-5
TGTGCCAGCCAAGCAGCGGGGGGAACAGATACGCAGTATTTT,CASQAAGGTDTQYF,TRBD2,TRBV9,once,TRBJ2-3
TGCGCCAGCAGCCAAGATCGGAACCTAATGGGGACTGAAGCTTTCTTT,CASSQDRNLMGTEAFF,.,TRBV4-1,.,TRBJ1-1
TGTGCCAGCAGCTCCCGACTGAGCGGGGGCGACAATGAGCAGTTCTTC,CASSSRLSGGDNEQFF,TRBD2,TRBV7-2,.,TRBJ2-1
TGCGCCAGCAGCTCCGGGACAGGGGGCTATGGCTACACCTTC,CASSSGTGGYGYTF,TRBD1,TRBV5-1,.,TRBJ1-2
TGCGCCAGCAGCTTGAGACAGCGGAACACTGAAGCTTTCTTT,CASSLRQRNTEAFF,.,TRBV5-1,.,TRBJ1-1
TGTGCCAGCGGTTGGAGTGAGCAGTTCTTC,CASGWSEQFF,.,TRBV25-1,.,TRBJ2-1
TGTGCCAGCAGCTTAGGGACAGGGGCCTTCTACGAGCAGTACTTC,CASSLGTGAFYEQYF,TRBD1,TRBV7-6,.,TRBJ2-7
TGTGCCTGGAGTCGATCGAACGTTGAGCAGTTCTTC,CAWSRSNVEQFF,.,TRBV30,.,TRBJ2-1
TGTGCCAGCAGTAGAGGACAGGGCGGCACTGAAGCTTTCTTT,CASSRGQGGTEAFF,TRBD1,TRBV6-6,.,TRBJ1-1
TGTGCCATCAGTGAGTCCGGCAGAGCCTACGAGCAGTACTTC,CAISESGRAYEQYF,.,TRBV10-3,.,TRBJ2-7
TGTGCCAGCGTAGGGGACGGAACCTACGAGCAGTACTTC,CASVGDGTYEQYF,.,TRBV6-4,.,TRBJ2-7
TGTGCCAGCAGCTTAGGGGGGTCTCCCTGGGATGAGCAGTTCTTC,CASSLGGSPWDEQFF,.,TRBV7-9,.,TRBJ2-1
TGTGCCAGCAGTTCGACAGGGGGTAGCAATCAGCCCCAGCATTTT,CASSSTGGSNQPQHF,TRBD1,TRBV28,.,TRBJ1-5
TGTGCCAGCAGCTTGAGGGGTAGGGACAATGAGCAGTTCTTC,CASSLRGRDNEQFF,.,TRBV5-8,.,TRBJ2-1
TGTGCCAGCAGCGCGGGGGACAGGGATGGCTACACCTTC,CASSAGDRDGYTF,TRBD1,TRBV2,few,TRBJ1-2
TGTGCCAGCAGTTCTAACGGACAGGGGGGTGAAAAACTGTTTTTT,CASSSNGQGGEKLFF,TRBD1,TRBV28,.,TRBJ1-4
TGTGCCAGCAGCCTCACAGGGGATGAGCAGTTCTTC,CASSLTGDEQFF,TRBD1,TRBV6-6,.,TRBJ2-1
TGTGCCAGTAGTATGAGGCAGACTACCTACGAGCAGTACTTC,CASSMRQTTYEQYF,.,TRBV19,.,TRBJ2-7
TGTGCCAGCAGCTTGGTAGGCGGATACGAGCAGTACTTC,CASSLVGGYEQYF,.,TRBV5-6,.,TRBJ2-7
TGCGCCAGCAGCCGCAGCGGGGGTAGCTCCTACGAGCAGTACTTC,CASSRSGGSSYEQYF,TRBD2,TRBV5-1,.,TRBJ2-7
TGTGCCAGCAGCTTAGGGGTCGGGACCGGGGAGCTGTTTTTT,CASSLGVGTGELFF,.,TRBV11-1,.,TRBJ2-2
TGTGCCAGCAGTTACCTTGCAACTAATGAAAAACTGTTTTTT,CASSYLATNEKLFF,.,TRBV6-5,.,TRBJ1-4
TGTGCCAGTAGGCAGGGAGGGGCGAGCTCCTACAATGAGCAGTTCTTC,CASRQGGASSYNEQFF,TRBD2,TRBV27,.,TRBJ2-1
TGTGCCAGCAGGAGGGACAGGGAGGATGGCTACACCTTC,CASRRDREDGYTF,TRBD1,TRBV2,.,TRBJ1-2
TGTGCCAGTAGTCCAGGGGCCTACGAGCAGTACTTC,CASSPGAYEQYF,.,TRBV19,.,TRBJ2-7
TGTGCCAGTAGTCCTGACAGGAGCTCCTACAATGAGCAGTTCTTC,CASSPDRSSYNEQFF,.,TRBV19,.,TRBJ2-1
TGTGCCAGCAGCGTAGGGCCAGGGGGGTCCTACGAGCAGTACTTC,CASSVGPGGSYEQYF,.,TRBV9,.,TRBJ2-7
TGTGCCAGCAGTGGCGGGACAGCTTCATATGGCTACACCTTC,CASSGGTASYGYTF,TRBD1,TRBV6-1,once,TRBJ1-2
TGTGCCAGCAGCTCTGGGACAGACAATGAGCAGTTCTTC,CASSSGTDNEQFF,TRBD1,TRBV5-6,.,TRBJ2-1
TGCGCCAGCAGCTCGGGACAGGGGGTAGCCTACGAGCAGTACTTC,CASSSGQGVAYEQYF,TRBD1,TRBV5-1,.,TRBJ2-7
TGTGCCAGCAGCCAAGATCTTGCCGGGTATCAGCCCCAGCATTTT,CASSQDLAGYQPQHF,.,TRBV4-2,.,TRBJ1-5
TGTGCCAGCAGCCCCCAACTAGCGGGGGCGGGGGATACGCAGTATTTT,CASSPQLAGAGDTQYF,TRBD2,TRBV9,.,TRBJ2-3
TGCGCCAGCAGCTCCTCGGGGACAGATACGCAGTATTTT,CASSSSGTDTQYF,.,TRBV5-1,.,TRBJ2-3
TGTGCCAGCGGCCGACAGGCAGGGGATGGCTACACCTTC,CASGRQAGDGYTF,.,TRBV2,.,TRBJ1-2
TGTGCCACGTGGGGGGGACTAGCGCGCTACAATGAGCAGTTCTTC,CATWGGLARYNEQFF,TRBD2,TRBV27,.,TRBJ2-1
TGTGCCAGCGAAGAGACAGGGTCTGCAGATACGCAGTATTTT,CASEETGSADTQYF,TRBD1,TRBV7-9,.,TRBJ2-3
TGTGCCAGCAGTCCGCCTGAGGGCGGGACGAATGAGCAGTTCTTC,CASSPPEGGTNEQFF,.,TRBV27,.,TRBJ2-1
TGTGCCAGCAGTGAAGGTCCCAGCCAGGGGTTGGGAGATACCTTC,CASSEGPSQGLGDTF,.,TRBV2,few,TRBJ1-2
TGCGCCAGCAGTGAGTCGGCCAGGGGGCGATTAGGGCCCCAGCATTTT,CASSESARGRLGPQHF,TRBD1,TRBV10-2,few,TRBJ1-5